The source of this T cell receptor beta chain is a study of CD4 and CD8 cells across lung adenocarcinoma regions. The patients had localized lung adenocarcinoma, a non-small cell subtype. The germline gives CDR1 MNHNS, CDR2 SASEGT. The CDR3 contains 14 residues. V shed 2 bases and J shed 7 bases, with 12 bases lying between them. In its sample, this clonotype was seen a few times. TCRdb re-analysed the PCR reads in MiXCR, keeping a single row per CDR3 protein. This sample carries some 16,000 distinct CDR3 sequences, 55% of them seen once, and the ten largest clones take 30% to 35%. This TCR came from a female donor with lung adenocarcinoma. The CD4 and CD8 labels of this study may be unreliable. The chain combines TRBV6-1 with TRBJ1-5, with D possibly matching TRBD1 (5 bases). Sequencing was performed on CD8+ T cells from the center of a lung tumor. CDR3 DNA: TGTGCCAGCAGTGAACAGGGAGCCTGGCAGCCCCAGCATTTT. It specifies CASSEQGAWQPQHF.